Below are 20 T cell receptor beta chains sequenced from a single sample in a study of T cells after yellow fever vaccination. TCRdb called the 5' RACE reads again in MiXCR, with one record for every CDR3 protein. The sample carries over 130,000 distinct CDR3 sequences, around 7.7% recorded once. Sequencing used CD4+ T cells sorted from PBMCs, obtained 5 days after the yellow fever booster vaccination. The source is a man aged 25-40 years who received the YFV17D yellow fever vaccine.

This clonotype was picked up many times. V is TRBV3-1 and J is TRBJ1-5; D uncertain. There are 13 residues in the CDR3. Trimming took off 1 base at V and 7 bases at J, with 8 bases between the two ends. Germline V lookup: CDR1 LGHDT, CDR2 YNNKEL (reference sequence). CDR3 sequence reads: CASSQAPRQPQHF. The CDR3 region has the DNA TGTGCCAGCAGCCAAGCTCCGCGCCAGCCCCAGCATTTT.

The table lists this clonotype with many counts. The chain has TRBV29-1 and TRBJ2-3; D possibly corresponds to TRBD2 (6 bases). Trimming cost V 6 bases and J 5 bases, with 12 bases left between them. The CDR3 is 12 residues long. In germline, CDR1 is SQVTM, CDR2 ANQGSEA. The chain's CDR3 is CSVAGSGDTQYF. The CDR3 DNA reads TGCAGCGTGGCAGGTAGCGGAGATACGCAGTATTTT.

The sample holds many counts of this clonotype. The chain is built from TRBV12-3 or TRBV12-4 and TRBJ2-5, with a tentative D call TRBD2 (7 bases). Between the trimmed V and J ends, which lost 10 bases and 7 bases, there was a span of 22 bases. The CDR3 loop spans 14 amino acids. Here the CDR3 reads CATAVGGGRGTQYF. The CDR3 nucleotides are TGTGCCACCGCTGTTGGGGGCGGGAGAGGGACCCAGTACTTC.

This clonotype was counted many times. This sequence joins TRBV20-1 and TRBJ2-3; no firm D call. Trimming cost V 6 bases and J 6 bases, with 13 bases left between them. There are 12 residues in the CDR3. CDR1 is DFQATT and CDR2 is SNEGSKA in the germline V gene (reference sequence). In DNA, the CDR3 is TGCAGTGCCCCTCGGTCAAGTGATACGCAGTATTTT. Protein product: CSAPRSSDTQYF.

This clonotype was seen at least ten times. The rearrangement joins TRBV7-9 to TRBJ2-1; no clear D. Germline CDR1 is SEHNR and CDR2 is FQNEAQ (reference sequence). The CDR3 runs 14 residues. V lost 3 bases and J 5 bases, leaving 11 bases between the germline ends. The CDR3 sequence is CASSFQGPDNEQFF. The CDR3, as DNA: TGTGCCAGCAGCTTCCAAGGGCCGGACAATGAGCAGTTCTTC.

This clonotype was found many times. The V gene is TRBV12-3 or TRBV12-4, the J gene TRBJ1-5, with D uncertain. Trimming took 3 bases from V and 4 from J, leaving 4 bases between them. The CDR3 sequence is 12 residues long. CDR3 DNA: TGTGCCAGCAGTTTTTCGAATCAGCCCCAGCATTTT. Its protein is CASSFSNQPQHF.

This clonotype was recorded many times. The CDR3 DNA reads TGCAGCGTTCGACGGGGAGGGGCTCAAGAGACCCAGTACTTC. Translation: CSVRRGGAQETQYF. V gene TRBV29-1 combines with J gene TRBJ2-5, with TRBD2 matching 7 bases. V lost 5 bases, J lost 2 bases, and 8 bases stayed unmatched. CDR1 is SQVTM and CDR2 is ANQGSEA in the germline V gene. The CDR3 contains 14 residues.

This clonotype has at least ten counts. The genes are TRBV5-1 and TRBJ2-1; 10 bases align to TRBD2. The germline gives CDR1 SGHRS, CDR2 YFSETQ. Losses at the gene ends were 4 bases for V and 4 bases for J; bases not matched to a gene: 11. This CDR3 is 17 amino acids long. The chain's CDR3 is CASSLETGLALYNEQFF. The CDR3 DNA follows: TGCGCCAGCAGCCTCGAAACGGGACTAGCGTTATACAATGAGCAGTTCTTC.

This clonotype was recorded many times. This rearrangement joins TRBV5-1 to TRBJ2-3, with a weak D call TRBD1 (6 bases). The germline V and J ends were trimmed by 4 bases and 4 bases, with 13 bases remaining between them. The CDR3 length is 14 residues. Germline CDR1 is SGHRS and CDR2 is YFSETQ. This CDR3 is CASSIGQYSDTQYF. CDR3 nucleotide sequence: TGCGCCAGCAGCATCGGACAGTACTCAGATACGCAGTATTTT.

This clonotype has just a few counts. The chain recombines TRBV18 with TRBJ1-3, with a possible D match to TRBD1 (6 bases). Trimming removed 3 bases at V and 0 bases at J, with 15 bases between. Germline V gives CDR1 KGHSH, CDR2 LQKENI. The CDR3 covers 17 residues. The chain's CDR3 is CASSPWDNDISGNTIYF. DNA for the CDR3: TGTGCCAGCTCACCTTGGGACAATGATATCTCTGGAAACACCATATATTTT.

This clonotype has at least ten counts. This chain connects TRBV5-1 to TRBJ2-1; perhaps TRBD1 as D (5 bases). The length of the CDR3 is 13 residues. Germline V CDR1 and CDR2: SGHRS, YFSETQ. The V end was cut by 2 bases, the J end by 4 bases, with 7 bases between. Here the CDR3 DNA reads TGCGCCAGCAGCTTTGACAGATACAATGAGCAGTTCTTC. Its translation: CASSFDRYNEQFF. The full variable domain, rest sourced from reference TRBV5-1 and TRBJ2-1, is KAGVTQTPRYLIKTRGQQVTLSCSPISGHRSVSWYQQTPGQGLQFLFEYFSETQRNKGNFPGRFSGRQFSNSRSEMNVSTLELGDSALYLCASSFDRYNEQFFGPGTRLTVL.

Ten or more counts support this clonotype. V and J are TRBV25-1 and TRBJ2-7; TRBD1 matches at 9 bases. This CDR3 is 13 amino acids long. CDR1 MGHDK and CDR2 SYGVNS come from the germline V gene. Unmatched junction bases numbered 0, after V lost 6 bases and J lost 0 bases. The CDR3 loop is CASRTGGSYEQYF. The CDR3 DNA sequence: TGTGCCAGCAGGACAGGGGGCTCCTACGAGCAGTACTTC.

The CDR3 loop is CASSLGPGGAQGEQFF. The CDR3 nucleotides are TGTGCCAGCAGCTTAGGGCCGGGAGGGGCTCAGGGTGAGCAGTTCTTC. V gene TRBV7-2 combines with J gene TRBJ2-1; 8 nucleotides match TRBD2. V lost 1 base, J lost 9 bases, and 11 bases stayed unmatched. CDR1 is SGHTA and CDR2 is FQGNSA in the germline V gene. The CDR3 is 16 residues long.

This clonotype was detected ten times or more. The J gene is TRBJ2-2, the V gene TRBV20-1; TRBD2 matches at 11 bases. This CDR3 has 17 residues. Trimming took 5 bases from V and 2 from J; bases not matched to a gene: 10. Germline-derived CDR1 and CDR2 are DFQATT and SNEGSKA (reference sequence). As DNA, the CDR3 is TGCAGTGCTTCCCCGGGACTAGCGGAGTTCAACACCGGGGAGCTGTTTTTT. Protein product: CSASPGLAEFNTGELFF.

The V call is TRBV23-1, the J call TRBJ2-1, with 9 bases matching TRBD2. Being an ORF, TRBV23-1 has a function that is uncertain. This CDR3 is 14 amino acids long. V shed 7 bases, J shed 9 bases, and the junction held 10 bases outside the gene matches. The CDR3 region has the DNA TGCGCCAGCACCCCGGGGCGGCGGGAGGGTGAGCAGTTCTTC. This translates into CASTPGRREGEQFF.

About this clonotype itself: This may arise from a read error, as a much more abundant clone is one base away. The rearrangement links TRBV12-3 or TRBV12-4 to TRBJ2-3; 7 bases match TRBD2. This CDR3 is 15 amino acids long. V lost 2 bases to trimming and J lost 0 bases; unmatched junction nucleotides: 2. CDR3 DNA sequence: TGTGCCAGCAGTTTACGAGCGGGAAGCACAGATACGCAGTATTTT. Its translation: CASSLRAGSTDTQYF.

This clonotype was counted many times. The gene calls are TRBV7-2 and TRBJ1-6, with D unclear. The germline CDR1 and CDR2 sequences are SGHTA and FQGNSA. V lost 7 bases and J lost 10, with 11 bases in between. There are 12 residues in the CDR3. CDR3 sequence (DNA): TGTGCCAGCACCTCCTGGGGATCACCCCTCCACTTT. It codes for CASTSWGSPLHF.

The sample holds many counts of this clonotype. CDR3 sequence: CASSRTGTSAIADTQYF. The CDR3 DNA follows: TGCGCCAGCAGCAGAACCGGGACTAGCGCTATAGCAGATACGCAGTATTTT. The chain couples TRBV5-1 to TRBJ2-3, with 10 bases fitting TRBD2. Per the germline V gene, CDR1 is SGHRS and CDR2 is YFSETQ. V lost 4 bases to trimming and J lost 4 bases; unmatched junction nucleotides: 12. This CDR3 spans 17 amino acids.

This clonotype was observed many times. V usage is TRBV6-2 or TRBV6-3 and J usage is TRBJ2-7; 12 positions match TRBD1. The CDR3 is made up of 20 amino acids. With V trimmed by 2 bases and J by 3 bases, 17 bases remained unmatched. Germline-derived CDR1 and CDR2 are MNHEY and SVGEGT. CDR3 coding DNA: TGTGCCAGCAGTTACGAGACGAGGGACAGGGGGCCCAAAATCCACTACGAGCAGTACTTC. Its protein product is CASSYETRDRGPKIHYEQYF.

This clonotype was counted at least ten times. The CDR3 is CASSWRTGGLNIQYF. The CDR3 DNA is TGTGCCAGCAGCTGGAGGACAGGGGGATTAAACATTCAGTACTTC. The rearrangement links TRBV7-2 to TRBJ2-4; 10 bases line up with TRBD1. The CDR3 has 15 amino acids. After removal of 4 bases from V and 6 bases from J, the junction contained 6 bases not matched to a gene. Per the germline V gene, CDR1 is SGHTA and CDR2 is FQGNSA.